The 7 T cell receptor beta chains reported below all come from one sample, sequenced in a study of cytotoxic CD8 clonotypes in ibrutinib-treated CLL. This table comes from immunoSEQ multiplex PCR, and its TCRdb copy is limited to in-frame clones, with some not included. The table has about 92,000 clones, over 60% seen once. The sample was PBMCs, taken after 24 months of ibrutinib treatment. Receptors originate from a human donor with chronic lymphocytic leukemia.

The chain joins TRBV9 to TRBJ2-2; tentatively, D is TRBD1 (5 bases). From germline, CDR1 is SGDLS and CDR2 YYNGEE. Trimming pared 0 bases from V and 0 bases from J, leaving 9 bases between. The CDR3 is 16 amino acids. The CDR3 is CASSVVTGANTGELFF. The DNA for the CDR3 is TGTGCCAGCAGCGTAGTAACAGGCGCGAACACCGGGGAGCTGTTTTTT.

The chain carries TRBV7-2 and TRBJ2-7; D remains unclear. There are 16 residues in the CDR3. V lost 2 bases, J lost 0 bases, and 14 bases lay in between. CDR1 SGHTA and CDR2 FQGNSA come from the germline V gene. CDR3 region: CASSLRPALSSYEQYF. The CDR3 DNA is TGTGCCAGCAGCTTACGTCCAGCGCTGAGCTCCTACGAGCAGTACTTC.

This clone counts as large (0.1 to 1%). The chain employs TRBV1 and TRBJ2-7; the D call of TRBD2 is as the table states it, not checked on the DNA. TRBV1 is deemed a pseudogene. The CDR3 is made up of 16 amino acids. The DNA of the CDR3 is TGCACCAGCAGCCAAGAGACCGCGGAGTTACCCTACGAGCAGTACTTC. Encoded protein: CTSSQETAELPYEQYF.

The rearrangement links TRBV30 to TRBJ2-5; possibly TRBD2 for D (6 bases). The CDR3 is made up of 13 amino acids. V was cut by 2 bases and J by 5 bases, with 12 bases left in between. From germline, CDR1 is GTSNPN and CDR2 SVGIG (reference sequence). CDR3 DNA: TGTGCCTGGAGTATTAGGAGCGGGGAGACCCAGTACTTC. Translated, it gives CAWSIRSGETQYF. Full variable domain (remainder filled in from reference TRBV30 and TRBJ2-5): SQTIHQWPATLVQPVGSPLSLECTVEGTSNPNLYWYRQAAGRGLQLLFYSVGIGQISSEVPQNLSASRPQDRQFILSSKKLLLSDSGFYLCAWSIRSGETQYFGPGTRLLVL.

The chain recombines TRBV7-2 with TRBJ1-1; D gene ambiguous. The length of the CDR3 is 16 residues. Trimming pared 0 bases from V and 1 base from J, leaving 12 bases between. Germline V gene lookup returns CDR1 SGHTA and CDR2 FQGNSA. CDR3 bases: TGTGCCAGCAGCTTAGCGGGCCGGTGGAGGAACACTGAAGCTTTCTTT. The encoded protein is CASSLAGRWRNTEAFF.

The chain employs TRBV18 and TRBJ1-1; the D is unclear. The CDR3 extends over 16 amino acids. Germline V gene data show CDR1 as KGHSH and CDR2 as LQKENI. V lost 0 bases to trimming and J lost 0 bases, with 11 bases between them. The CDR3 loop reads CASSPPWAGMNTEAFF. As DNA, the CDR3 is TGTGCCAGCTCACCACCGTGGGCAGGAATGAACACTGAAGCTTTCTTT.

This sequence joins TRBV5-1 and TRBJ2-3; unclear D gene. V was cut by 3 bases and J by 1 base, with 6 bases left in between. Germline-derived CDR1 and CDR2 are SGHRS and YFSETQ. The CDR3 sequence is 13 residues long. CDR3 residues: CASSSGGTDTQYF. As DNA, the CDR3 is TGCGCCAGCAGCTCCGGAGGCACAGATACGCAGTATTTT.